This T cell receptor beta chain was retrieved from a study of blood T cells in healthy people across ages. This clonotype was seen only a few times. The antigen is unknown. The individuals who served as donors were healthy Caucasians living in Russia, aged about 6 to 95. Every sample gave at least 5 micrograms of total RNA when it was extracted. The CDR3 has 12 amino acids. Germline assignment: CDR1 SGHDN and CDR2 FVKESK. Trimming removed 1 base from V and 14 bases from J; junction bases left unmatched: 6. Overall study findings and caveats: No one knew whether donors had CMV, which possibly confounded expanded clonotype changes.

Sample-barcoded 5' priming and a J-beta primer mix drove a second PCR of about 6 to 12 cycles. Through a template-switch adaptor with 12 random nucleotides, each cDNA molecule received a tag. A single record per CDR3 protein comes from TCRdb applying MiXCR to the 5' RACE reads. The table shows about 1.5 million distinct CDR3 sequences, with under 55% occurring only once. V is TRBV14 and J is TRBJ1-1, with 8 bases fitting TRBD1. Sequencing used blood. The sequence was obtained from a woman aged 18-29 years in good health. The CDR3 DNA reads TGTGCCAGCAGCCAAGCCTGGACAGGGCAGTTCTTT. It yields the protein CASSQAWTGQFF.